A single sample is the source of the 10 T cell receptor beta chains below, sequenced in a study of beta chain features in type 1 diabetes. Expressed TCRB transcripts were sequenced, since all the RNA that had been isolated was reverse transcribed. TCRdb keeps only in-frame clones here, not all; method: immunoSEQ multiplex PCR. The top ten hold 0.05% to 0.07% of the sample, which has 400,000 to 600,000 clones, over 25% seen once. The specimen was naive CD4+ T cells from blood. The source is a man between 18 and 29 years old in good health.

This clone has more than one count but fewer than ten. The V and J genes are TRBV9 and TRBJ1-2; D not resolved. The ends were cut back, 4 bases at V and 7 bases at J, with 14 bases in the middle. Germline loops: CDR1 SGDLS, CDR2 YYNGEE. The CDR3 has 13 residues. Here the CDR3 DNA reads TGTGCCAGCAGCCCCGCCGGGAGTCGTGGCTACACCTTC. It translates to CASSPAGSRGYTF.

CDR3 sequence (DNA): TGCGCCAGCAGCTTGGATGCTAGCGGGAGGAATGAGCAGTTCTTC. Encoded protein: CASSLDASGRNEQFF. The chain is built from TRBV5-1 and TRBJ2-1, with 11 bases lining up with TRBD2. Germline CDR1 reads SGHRS; CDR2 reads YFSETQ. Germline trimming cut 0 bases from V and 7 bases from J; bases unmatched to any gene: 3. The CDR3 runs 15 residues.

The chain has TRBV2 and TRBJ2-5; TRBD2 agrees at 7 bases. Looked up from germline, CDR1 is SNHLY and CDR2 is FYNNEI. This CDR3 is built from 14 residues. Trimming removed 6 bases from V and 5 bases from J; junction bases left unmatched: 9. The CDR3 sequence is CASSPGLGGETQYF. The CDR3 bases are TGTGCCAGCAGCCCAGGTTTGGGGGGGGAGACCCAGTACTTC.

The V and J genes are TRBV6-5 and TRBJ2-1; 7 bases align to TRBD2. The V and J ends lost 0 bases and 8 bases, in that order; junction bases with no gene match: 7. Germline CDR1 reads MNHEY; CDR2 reads SVGAGI. This CDR3 is built from 15 residues. The chain's CDR3 is CASSYSRTSIYEQFF. Written as DNA, the CDR3 is TGTGCCAGCAGTTACTCGAGGACTAGTATTTATGAGCAGTTCTTC.

This clone has just a few counts. The chain has TRBV2 and TRBJ2-1; D is uncertain. The length of the CDR3 is 12 residues. Germline lookup yields CDR1 SNHLY and CDR2 FYNNEI. Trimming removed 5 bases from V and 3 bases from J, with 5 bases in between. CDR3 residues: CASSPFYNEQFF. The CDR3 region has the DNA TGTGCCAGCAGTCCGTTCTACAATGAGCAGTTCTTC.

The chain carries TRBV4-2 and TRBJ2-7; 8 bases map to TRBD2. The germline V gene encodes CDR1 LGHNA and CDR2 YNFKEQ. The CDR3 totals 16 residues. V lost 2 bases and J lost 4; bases outside the gene matches: 10. For the CDR3, the DNA is TGTGCCAGCAGCCAAATTCCAGCGGGAGAAAGGTACGAGCAGTACTTC. Translation: CASSQIPAGERYEQYF.

This clone was detected a few times. This chain links TRBV13 with TRBJ2-4, with D perhaps matching TRBD1 (5 bases). The V and J ends lost 4 bases and 0 bases respectively, with 16 bases between them. The CDR3 totals 17 residues. CDR1 is PRHDT and CDR2 is FYEKMQ in the germline V gene (reference sequence). CDR3 protein: CASSSWTQPIAKNIQYF. In DNA form, the CDR3 reads TGTGCCAGCAGCTCATGGACACAGCCGATAGCCAAAAACATTCAGTACTTC.

This chain joins TRBV9 and TRBJ2-7; 12 bases map to TRBD2. With 0 bases clipped from V and 2 bases from J, the junction kept 9 bases outside the gene matches. The CDR3 length is 18 residues. Germline CDR1 SGDLS, CDR2 YYNGEE. CDR3 DNA sequence: TGTGCCAGCAGCGTAGCTCCTAGCGGGAGGGGAATTACCTACGAGCAGTACTTC. The encoded protein is CASSVAPSGRGITYEQYF.

In this sample, this clone turned up a few times. The rearrangement joins TRBV30 to TRBJ1-3; D gene uncertain. The germline gives CDR1 GTSNPN, CDR2 SVGIG (reference sequence). This CDR3 is 14 amino acids long. V was shortened by 1 base and J by 4 bases, with 11 bases between the two germline ends. Written as DNA, the CDR3 is TGTGCCTGGAGTGGTTCTCTACCCGGAAACACCATATATTTT. It yields the protein CAWSGSLPGNTIYF.

V gene TRBV30 combines with J gene TRBJ1-5, with 8 bases that match TRBD1. The CDR3 is 15 amino acids. The germline gives CDR1 GTSNPN, CDR2 SVGIG (reference sequence). V shed 4 bases, J shed 4 bases, and the junction held 9 bases outside the gene matches. In nucleotides, the CDR3 is TGTGCCTGGAACCTGGGACAGGAAGGGAATCAGCCCCAGCATTTT. Its protein is CAWNLGQEGNQPQHF.